These T cell receptor beta chains were read from a single sample in a study of blood T cell repertoires in COVID-19. Profiling relied on immunoSEQ multiplex PCR, and the TCRdb table lists in-frame clones only, not all of them. The sample shows just under 65,000 clones, 80% to 90% of them seen only once. Material: peripheral blood. The origin of the receptors is a middle-aged man with acute or convalescent COVID-19. Both conserved end residues are part of each CDR3. Each record gives: CDR3 length, D gene, V gene, J gene, clone size, CDR3 DNA, CDR3 protein. The D gene is left open where the match is weak. Clone size is not always given. Where it is, it says once, few, many or a class for expanded clones.

>13|-|TRBV18|TRBJ2-1|medium-sized
TGTGCCAGCCAGCTGGGGCAGGACGATGAGCAGTTCTTC
CASQLGQDDEQFF
>14|-|TRBV6-1|TRBJ1-5|-
TGTGCCAGCAGTGACAGGGGTTGGAATCAGCCCCAGCATTTT
CASSDRGWNQPQHF
>17|TRBD1|TRBV30|TRBJ1-2|-
TGTGCCTGGAGTGTCGGGACAGGGGACCTCCTATACTATGGCTACACCTTC
CAWSVGTGDLLYYGYTF
>16|TRBD2|TRBV5-1|TRBJ2-5|few
TGCGCCAGCAGCTTCGGCAATAGCGGGGTAGCGGAGACCCAGTACTTC
CASSFGNSGVAETQYF
>17|-|TRBV7-9|TRBJ2-5|once
TGTGCCAGCAGCCTTAGGCCCAGACTAGTGCTTTGGGAGACCCAGTACTTC
CASSLRPRLVLWETQYF
>13|-|TRBV9|TRBJ2-7|few
TGTGCCAGCAGCGTAGACCTCGGGTACGAGCAGTACTTC
CASSVDLGYEQYF
>17|-|TRBV30|TRBJ2-6|once
TGTGCCTGGAGTGTACGGCTAGCCGGAGTTGGGGCCAACGTCCTGACTTTC
CAWSVRLAGVGANVLTF
>15|-|TRBV30|TRBJ2-6|-
TGTGCCTGGAGTGTAGGAGGGCCTGGGGCCAACGTCCTGACTTTC
CAWSVGGPGANVLTF
>14|TRBD1|TRBV5-1|TRBJ1-1|-
TGCGCCAGCAGCTCACGGACAGGGGAGACTGAAGCTTTCTTT
CASSSRTGETEAFF
>13|-|TRBV24-1|TRBJ1-4|once
TGTGCCACCAGTCGAGGGGGGGATGAAAAACTGTTTTTT
CATSRGGDEKLFF
>13|-|TRBV10-3|TRBJ1-2|-
TGTGCCATCAGTGGGCAGGGGATCGATGGCTACACCTTC
CAISGQGIDGYTF
>13|-|TRBV6-6|TRBJ1-2|-
TGTGCCAGCAGTGAGGGACTAGTCGGTGGCTACACCTTC
CASSEGLVGGYTF
>13|-|TRBV6-5|TRBJ1-2|-
TGTGCCAGCAGCCTAACAGGGATGGCTGGCTACACCTTC
CASSLTGMAGYTF
>15|-|TRBV3-1/TRBV3-2|TRBJ1-1|-
TGTGCCAGCAGCCACATCCCTGGCAGAAACACTGAAGCTTTCTTT
CASSHIPGRNTEAFF